One sample yielded the 13 T cell receptor beta chains listed below, sequenced in a study of regulatory T cells in long-lasting Graves disease. Time point of the sample: newly diagnosed GD, antithyroid drugs for less than 3 months. Making the TCR library involved RNA that had been extracted from PBMCs. Assembly of TCR beta libraries relied on iRepertoire HTBI primers together with Arm-PCR of CDR3 regions. TCRdb itself ran the multiplex PCR reads through MiXCR, one entry per CDR3 protein. Of approximately 470,000 distinct CDR3 sequences listed, 15% to 20% are singletons. The same sample was also used in a study of T cells in Graves' hyperthyroidism and ophthalmopathy.

Source: peripheral blood mononuclear cells (PBMCs), taken at new diagnosis, from a patient treated with antithyroid drugs. The source of these receptors is a man aged 40-49 years with Graves disease.

In this sample, this clonotype turned up many times. The chain couples TRBV27 to TRBJ2-7; TRBD1 agrees at 7 bases. This CDR3 is built from 16 residues. The V gene end was trimmed by 5 bases and the J gene end by 1 base; junction bases not matched to a gene: 11. The germline V gene encodes CDR1 MNHEY and CDR2 SMNVEV (reference sequence). CDR3 loop: CASSLNPTGRSYEQYF. The CDR3 DNA follows: TGTGCCAGCAGTCTGAACCCGACAGGGCGATCCTACGAGCAGTACTTC.

The chain couples TRBV19 to TRBJ2-2; 7 bases are a match to TRBD1. Germline lookup yields CDR1 LNHDA and CDR2 SQIVND (reference sequence). The CDR3 runs 15 residues. Trimming cost V 5 bases and J 6 bases; bases outside gene matches: 9. CDR3 region: CASSLAGGRSGELFF. CDR3 nucleotides: TGTGCCAGTAGTCTGGCAGGGGGTAGGTCCGGGGAGCTGTTTTTT.

This clonotype came up a few times. This chain uses TRBV12-3 or TRBV12-4 with TRBJ2-1, with D perhaps TRBD1 (6 bases). V lost 2 bases and J 5 bases, leaving 7 bases between the germline ends. The CDR3 length is 13 residues. CDR3 loop: CASSLKGDNEQFF. For the CDR3, the DNA is TGTGCCAGCAGTTTAAAGGGGGACAATGAGCAGTTCTTC.

This clonotype was seen a handful of times. This chain uses TRBV19 with TRBJ2-7; D is unresolved. The CDR3 covers 14 residues. CDR1 is LNHDA and CDR2 is SQIVND in the germline V gene (reference sequence). Between the trimmed V and J ends, which lost 5 bases and 0 bases, there was a span of 11 bases. CDR3 protein: CASSSSKDSYEQYF. CDR3 DNA sequence: TGTGCCAGTAGTTCTTCGAAGGACTCCTACGAGCAGTACTTC.

This clonotype was observed many times. One end of the junction does not line up with germline, which may come from a read error. The chain links TRBV5-1 to TRBJ2-7; 9 nucleotides align to TRBD1. Germline CDR1 and CDR2: SGHRS and YFSETQ. The CDR3 spans 14 residues. The CDR3 DNA is TGTGCCAGCAGCTTAGAGGGACAGGGAGACGAGCAGTACTTC. Encoded protein: CASSLEGQGDEQYF.

The chain links TRBV5-5 to TRBJ2-3; 8 positions match TRBD2. Trimming took 0 bases from V and 1 from J; bases not matched to a gene: 7. The CDR3 consists of 17 residues. The germline gives CDR1 SGHKS, CDR2 YYEKEE (reference sequence). The CDR3 DNA sequence: TGTGCCAGCAGCTTGGTGTCCAGCGGGAGAGGCACAGATACGCAGTATTTT. Amino acid sequence: CASSLVSSGRGTDTQYF.

CDR3 nucleotides: TGTGCCAGCAGCTCCCGTGAGACCCAGTTCTTC. Translating it yields CASSSRETQFF. V is TRBV5-6 and J is TRBJ2-1; D is ambiguous. The germline gives CDR1 SGHDT, CDR2 YYEEEE. The V and J ends lost 3 bases and 13 bases respectively, with 11 bases between them. This CDR3 has 11 amino acids.

Many counts were recorded for this clonotype. The chain employs TRBV28 and TRBJ2-5; 7 bases agree with TRBD2. Unmatched junction bases numbered 8, after V lost 6 bases and J lost 1 base. The germline CDR1 and CDR2 sequences are MDHEN and SYDVKM. The CDR3 totals 15 residues. The CDR3 DNA follows: TGTGCCAGCAGGACGGGGAGGGTTGTCCAAGAGACCCAGTACTTC. It yields the protein CASRTGRVVQETQYF.

This clonotype was seen ten or more times. This chain joins TRBV13 and TRBJ2-5; D gene uncertain. CDR1 is PRHDT, CDR2 FYEKMQ, per germline (reference sequence). The CDR3 has 14 amino acids. The germline V and J ends were trimmed by 3 bases and 7 bases, with 15 bases remaining between them. CDR3 DNA sequence: TGTGCCAGCAGCTTCCGGCGCATGGATGGGACCCAGTACTTC. This codes for CASSFRRMDGTQYF.

This clonotype was recorded a few times. Here the CDR3 reads CASGRLAGGPDTQYF. CDR3 sequence (DNA): TGTGCCAGCGGCCGACTAGCGGGAGGGCCAGATACGCAGTATTTT. This sequence joins TRBV2 and TRBJ2-3; 14 bases match TRBD2. With 8 bases clipped from V and 4 bases from J, the junction kept 5 bases outside the gene matches. This CDR3 is 15 amino acids long. Per the germline V gene, CDR1 is SNHLY and CDR2 is FYNNEI.

This clonotype was seen at least ten times. The chain is built from TRBV12-3 or TRBV12-4 and TRBJ2-1; the match to TRBD2 covers 13 bases. This CDR3 has 15 residues. V trimming: 5 bases; J trimming: 10 bases; junction bases outside the gene matches: 8. CDR3 nucleotides: TGTGCCAGCAGTCCAAAGACTAGCGGGAGGTGGGAGCAGTTCTTC. It specifies CASSPKTSGRWEQFF.

Ten or more counts support this clonotype. The V and J genes are TRBV7-9 and TRBJ2-7; 8 bases line up with TRBD1. The J segment lost 5 bases and the V segment lost 5 bases, leaving 11 bases of the junction unmatched. The CDR3 length is 15 residues. Germline values: CDR1 SEHNR, CDR2 FQNEAQ (reference sequence). CDR3 in DNA: TGTGCCAGCAGCCATCCTTCCGGGACAGGCCACGAGCAGTACTTC. This sequence encodes CASSHPSGTGHEQYF.

CDR3 protein: CASTQGAGGPSYNEQYF. DNA for the CDR3: TGTGCCAGCACCCAAGGGGCGGGAGGACCGTCCTACAATGAGCAGTACTTC. The chain has TRBV28 and TRBJ2-1; 8 positions agree with TRBD2. The J call is in doubt because the DNA end fits TRBJ2-7 better. The CDR3 length is 17 residues. Germline V gene lookup returns CDR1 MDHEN and CDR2 SYDVKM.